This TCR beta chain was sequenced in a study of T cells in Graves' hyperthyroidism and ophthalmopathy. Study-wide context: Prior to any treatment, at the point of initial diagnosis, peripheral blood was collected.

It was uncontrolled infection, other autoimmune disease, pregnancy or lactation that excluded patients. Isolation of PBMCs was performed on roughly 9 ml fresh peripheral blood. Researchers amplified the TCR beta CDR3 regions from RNA transcripts. In the first-round RT-PCR of the TCR CDR3, the HTBI primer set was used. In TCRdb, the multiplex PCR reads were re-called with MiXCR into one record per CDR3 protein. This sample has approximately 610,000 distinct CDR3 sequences; roughly 15% occur once, and the top ten carry around 4.5%. Study-wide results and caveats: Classification by a 13 V-J model distinguished ophthalmopathy from stable hyperthyroidism.

This clonotype was recorded many times. Its specificity is unknown. Germline loops: CDR1 MNHEY, CDR2 SMNVEV (reference sequence). Trimming left V 7 bases short and J 4 bases short, with 13 bases between. This CDR3 has 13 amino acids. The receptor was derived from a woman between 40 and 55 years old with Graves' ophthalmopathy. Sequenced input: blood. The chain employs TRBV27 and TRBJ2-5, with TRBD2 as a possible D gene (6 bases). The CDR3 region is CASTFLGGETQYF. CDR3 DNA: TGTGCCAGCACCTTCCTGGGGGGAGAGACCCAGTACTTC.